The 8 T cell receptor beta chains listed next were all sequenced from one sample in a study of shared clonotypes between healthy human individuals. Measured with immunoSEQ multiplex PCR; TCRdb has only the in-frame clones, and not every one. The profile shows more than 850,000 clones, 70% to 80% of them singletons. Input material: memory CD4+ T cells from PBMCs. Subset indicated: CD45RA-negative fraction. These receptors were obtained from a man in his late teens or twenties in good health. Some clones in this sample may be carry-over from other donors' samples.

The rearrangement links TRBV5-1 to TRBJ2-5; 11 nucleotides match TRBD1. The length of the CDR3 is 14 residues. V lost 6 bases, J lost 4 bases, and 5 bases stayed unmatched. Looked up from germline, CDR1 is SGHRS and CDR2 is YFSETQ. The CDR3 sequence is CASNAGQGAETQYF. In nucleotides, the CDR3 is TGCGCCAGCAACGCCGGACAGGGGGCAGAGACCCAGTACTTC.

This clone has just a few counts. The chain links TRBV10-3 to TRBJ1-1, with 8 bases lining up with TRBD1. The length of the CDR3 is 15 residues. V was pared by 4 bases and J by 5 bases, with 9 bases of the junction left unmatched. Germline V gene data show CDR1 as ENHRY and CDR2 as SYGVKD. CDR3 nucleotide sequence: TGTGCCATCAGTGGCCCGACAGGGACAGGTACTGAAGCTTTCTTT. Its translation: CAISGPTGTGTEAFF.

This rearrangement joins TRBV30 to TRBJ2-2; a weak D match, TRBD1 (5 bases). Germline V gene sequence: CDR1 GTSNPN, CDR2 SVGIG (reference sequence). The CDR3 is made up of 13 amino acids. Deletions cut 3 bases from V and 5 bases from J, with 10 bases between. The CDR3 bases are TGTGCCTGGAGGTTCTCAGGGACCGGGGAGCTGTTTTTT. The encoded protein is CAWRFSGTGELFF.

The DNA for the CDR3 is TGTGCCAGCAGCCCCCACTTGAACGGGGGAGGAACTGAAGCTTTCTTT. This translates into CASSPHLNGGGTEAFF. The chain joins TRBV9 to TRBJ1-1, with D possibly TRBD1 on 5 matching bases. Trimming stripped 4 bases from V and 5 bases from J, with 21 bases between. The CDR3 totals 16 residues. The germline gives CDR1 SGDLS, CDR2 YYNGEE.

This chain links TRBV29-1 with TRBJ2-2, with a weak D call TRBD2 (5 bases). The CDR3 totals 14 residues. The ends were cut back, 6 bases at V and 2 bases at J, with 13 bases in the middle. Germline V lookup: CDR1 SQVTM, CDR2 ANQGSEA. This CDR3 reads CSVLRGINTGELFF. The DNA for the CDR3 is TGCAGCGTACTCCGAGGGATAAACACCGGGGAGCTGTTTTTT.

This clone was detected once. The V call is TRBV19, the J call TRBJ2-5; tentative D call: TRBD2 (6 bases). CDR1 LNHDA and CDR2 SQIVND come from the germline V gene (reference sequence). The CDR3 is made up of 13 amino acids. V was cut by 11 bases and J by 4 bases, with 17 bases left in between. CDR3 protein: CASKRGSSETQYF. In DNA form, the CDR3 reads TGTGCCTCCAAACGGGGGAGCTCAGAGACCCAGTACTTC.

The chain employs TRBV5-1 and TRBJ2-5; D unresolved. In germline, CDR1 is SGHRS, CDR2 YFSETQ. V was pared by 4 bases and J by 2 bases, with 6 bases between. This CDR3 has 12 amino acids. The CDR3 spells CASSQIQETQYF. CDR3 DNA: TGCGCCAGCAGCCAAATACAAGAGACCCAGTACTTC.

The J gene is TRBJ2-7, the V gene TRBV27; unclear D gene. This CDR3 spans 15 amino acids. The V end was cut by 3 bases, the J end by 4 bases, with 16 bases between. Germline V lookup: CDR1 MNHEY, CDR2 SMNVEV (reference sequence). CDR3: CASSFSWRVTYEQYF. CDR3 nucleotide sequence: TGTGCCAGCAGTTTTTCTTGGCGCGTGACGTACGAGCAGTACTTC.